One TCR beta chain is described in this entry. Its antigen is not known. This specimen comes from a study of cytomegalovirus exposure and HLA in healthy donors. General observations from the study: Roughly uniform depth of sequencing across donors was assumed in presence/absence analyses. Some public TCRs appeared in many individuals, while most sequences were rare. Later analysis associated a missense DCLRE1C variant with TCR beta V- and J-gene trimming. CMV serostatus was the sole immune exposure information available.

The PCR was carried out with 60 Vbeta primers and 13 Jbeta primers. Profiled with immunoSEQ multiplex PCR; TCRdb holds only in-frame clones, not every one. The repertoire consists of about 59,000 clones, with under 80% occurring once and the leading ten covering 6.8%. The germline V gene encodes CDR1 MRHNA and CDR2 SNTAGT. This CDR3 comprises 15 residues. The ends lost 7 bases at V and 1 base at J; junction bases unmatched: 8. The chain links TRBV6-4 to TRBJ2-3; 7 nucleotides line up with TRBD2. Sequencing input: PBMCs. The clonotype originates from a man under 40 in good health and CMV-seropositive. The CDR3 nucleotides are TGTGCCAGCACCCCCAACAGCGGGGGCACAGATACGCAGTATTTT. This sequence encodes CASTPNSGGTDTQYF.